One sample yielded the 4 T cell receptor beta chains listed below, sequenced in a study of radiotherapy plus CTLA-4 blockade in lung cancer. Only in-frame clones appear in the TCRdb table, and some are missing; sequencing was by immunoSEQ multiplex PCR. Here the sample spans about 24,000 clones, 71% being singletons. Sample: peripheral blood, taken from a patient treated with radiotherapy plus ipilimumab. The receptors were gathered from a human donor with non-small cell lung cancer whose response to radiotherapy plus ipilimumab could not be evaluated.

V gene TRBV9 combines with J gene TRBJ1-1; 8 nucleotides align to TRBD1. Germline loops: CDR1 SGDLS, CDR2 YYNGEE. The ends lost 3 bases at V and 3 bases at J; junction bases unmatched: 10. CDR3 length: 16 residues. CDR3 in amino acids: CASSERDRIGYTEAFF. The CDR3 DNA sequence: TGTGCCAGCAGCGAACGGGACAGGATCGGGTACACTGAAGCTTTCTTT. Based on the CDR3 plus reference TRBV9 and TRBJ1-1, the full variable domain is DSGVTQTPKHLITATGQRVTLRCSPRSGDLSVYWYQQSLDQGLQFLIQYYNGEERAKGNILERFSAQQFPDLHSELNLSSLELGDSALYFCASSERDRIGYTEAFFGQGTRLTVV.

Comments on this clone: Other DNA sequences from this sample encode an identical CDR3 as well. The chain has TRBV5-4 and TRBJ1-1; 8 positions match TRBD1. Germline values: CDR1 SGHNT, CDR2 YYREEE (reference sequence). The CDR3 is 15 residues long. The V gene end was trimmed by 3 bases and the J gene end by 0 bases; junction bases not matched to a gene: 4. CDR3 sequence reads: CASSSGTGLNTEAFF. DNA of the CDR3: TGTGCCAGCAGCTCTGGGACAGGTTTGAACACTGAAGCTTTCTTT.

The CDR3 DNA reads as TGTGCCAGCAGCTTGCAAGGCGGGACTGAAGCTTTCTTT. It encodes CASSLQGGTEAFF. This chain joins TRBV7-9 and TRBJ1-1; the D is unclear. The germline V gene has CDR1 SEHNR and CDR2 FQNEAQ (reference sequence). V lost 3 bases and J lost 5, with 10 bases in between. The CDR3 has 13 amino acids.

This chain uses TRBV13 with TRBJ1-1; D is possibly TRBD1 (5 bases). Trimming took off 2 bases at V and 0 bases at J, with 7 bases between the two ends. The CDR3 has 14 residues. Germline V CDR1 and CDR2: PRHDT, FYEKMQ (reference sequence). The CDR3 sequence is CASSLRGMNTEAFF. CDR3 nucleotide sequence: TGTGCCAGCAGCTTACGGGGGATGAACACTGAAGCTTTCTTT.